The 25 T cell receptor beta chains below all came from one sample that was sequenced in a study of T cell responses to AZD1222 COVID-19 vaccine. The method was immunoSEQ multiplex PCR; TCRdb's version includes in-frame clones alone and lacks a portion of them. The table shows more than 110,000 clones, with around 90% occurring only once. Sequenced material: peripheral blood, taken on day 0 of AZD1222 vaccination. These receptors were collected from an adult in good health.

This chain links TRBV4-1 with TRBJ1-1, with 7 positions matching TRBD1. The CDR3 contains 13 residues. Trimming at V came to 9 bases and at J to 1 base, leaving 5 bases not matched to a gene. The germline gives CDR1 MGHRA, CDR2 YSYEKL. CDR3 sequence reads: CASRDRSNTEAFF. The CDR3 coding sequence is TGCGCCAGTAGGGACAGATCGAACACTGAAGCTTTCTTT.

CDR3 DNA sequence: TGTGCCAGTAGTATCACCGGACAGGGGAACTATGGCTACACCTTC. This encodes CASSITGQGNYGYTF. The chain links TRBV19 to TRBJ1-2, with 9 bases matching TRBD1. The V gene's germline CDR1 is LNHDA and CDR2 SQIVND (reference sequence). CDR3 length: 15 residues. Losses at the gene ends were 3 bases for V and 2 bases for J; bases not matched to a gene: 4. The full variable domain, with the rest looked up from reference TRBV19 and TRBJ1-2, is DGGITQSPKYLFRKEGQNVTLSCEQNLNHDAMYWYRQDPGQGLRLIYYSQIVNDFQKGDIAEGYSVSREKKESFPLTVTSAQKNPTAFYLCASSITGQGNYGYTFGSGTRLTVV.

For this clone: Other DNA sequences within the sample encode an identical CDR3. CDR3 sequence (DNA): TGTGCCAGCAGCCTAGTAGCGGGAGCCAACGAGCAGTACTTC. Translated, it gives CASSLVAGANEQYF. The chain combines TRBV7-2 with TRBJ2-7; 9 bases agree with TRBD2. The germline CDR1 and CDR2 sequences are SGHTA and FQGNSA. CDR3 length: 14 amino acids. Losses at the gene ends were 5 bases for V and 5 bases for J; bases not matched to a gene: 7.

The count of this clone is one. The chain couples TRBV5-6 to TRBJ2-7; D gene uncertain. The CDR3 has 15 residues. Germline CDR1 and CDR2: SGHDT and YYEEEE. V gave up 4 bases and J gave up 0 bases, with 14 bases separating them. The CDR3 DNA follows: TGTGCCAGCAGCGGTGAACTCGGCAGCTCCTACGAGCAGTACTTC. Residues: CASSGELGSSYEQYF.

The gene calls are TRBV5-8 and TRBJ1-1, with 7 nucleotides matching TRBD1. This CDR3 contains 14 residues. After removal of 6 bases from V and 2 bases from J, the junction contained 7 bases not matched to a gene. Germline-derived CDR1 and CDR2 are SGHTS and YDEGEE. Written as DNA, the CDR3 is TGTGCCAGCACCCCCGGGACAGACAACACTGAAGCTTTCTTT. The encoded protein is CASTPGTDNTEAFF.

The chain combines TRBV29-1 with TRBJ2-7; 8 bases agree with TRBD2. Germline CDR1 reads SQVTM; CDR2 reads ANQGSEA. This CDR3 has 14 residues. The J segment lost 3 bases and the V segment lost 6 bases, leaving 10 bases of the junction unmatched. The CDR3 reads CSVGFGRGFYEQYF. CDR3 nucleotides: TGCAGCGTGGGGTTCGGGAGGGGCTTCTACGAGCAGTACTTC.

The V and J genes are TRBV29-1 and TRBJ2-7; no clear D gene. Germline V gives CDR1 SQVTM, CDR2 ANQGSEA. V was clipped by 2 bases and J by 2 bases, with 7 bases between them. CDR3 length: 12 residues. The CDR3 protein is CSVESSPYEQYF. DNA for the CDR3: TGCAGCGTTGAATCAAGTCCCTACGAGCAGTACTTC.

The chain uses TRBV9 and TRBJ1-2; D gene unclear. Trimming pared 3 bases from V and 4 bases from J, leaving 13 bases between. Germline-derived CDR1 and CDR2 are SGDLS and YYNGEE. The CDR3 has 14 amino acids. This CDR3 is CASSGLTGFYGYTF. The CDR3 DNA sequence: TGTGCCAGCAGCGGCCTTACGGGGTTCTATGGCTACACCTTC.

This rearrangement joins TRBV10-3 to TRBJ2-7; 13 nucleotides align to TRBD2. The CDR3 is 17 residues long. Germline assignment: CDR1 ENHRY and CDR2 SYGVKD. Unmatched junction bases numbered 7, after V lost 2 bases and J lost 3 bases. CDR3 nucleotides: TGTGCCATCAGTGAGGGTCCCGGGACTAGCGGGGTCTACGAGCAGTACTTC. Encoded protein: CAISEGPGTSGVYEQYF.

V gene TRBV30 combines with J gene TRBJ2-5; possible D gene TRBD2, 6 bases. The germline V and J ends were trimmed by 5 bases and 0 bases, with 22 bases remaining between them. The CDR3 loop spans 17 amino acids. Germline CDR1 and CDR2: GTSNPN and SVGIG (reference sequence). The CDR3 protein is CAWGKPNGGTHQETQYF. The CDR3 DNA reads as TGTGCCTGGGGAAAACCTAACGGAGGGACCCACCAAGAGACCCAGTACTTC. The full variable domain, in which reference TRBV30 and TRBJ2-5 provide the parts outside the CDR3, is SQTIHQWPATLVQPVGSPLSLECTVEGTSNPNLYWYRQAAGRGLQLLFYSVGIGQISSEVPQNLSASRPQDRQFILSSKKLLLSDSGFYLCAWGKPNGGTHQETQYFGPGTRLLVL.

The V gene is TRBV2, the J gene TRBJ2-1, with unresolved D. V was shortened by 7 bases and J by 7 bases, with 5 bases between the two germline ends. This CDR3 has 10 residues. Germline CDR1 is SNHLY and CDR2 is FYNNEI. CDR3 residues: CASKGNEQFF. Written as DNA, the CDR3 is TGTGCCAGCAAAGGGAATGAGCAGTTCTTC.

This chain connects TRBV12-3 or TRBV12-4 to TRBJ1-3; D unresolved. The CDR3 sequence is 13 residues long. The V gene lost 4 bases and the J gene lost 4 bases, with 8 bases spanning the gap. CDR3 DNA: TGTGCCAGCAGTTCCTTCGACGGAAACACCATATATTTT. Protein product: CASSSFDGNTIYF.

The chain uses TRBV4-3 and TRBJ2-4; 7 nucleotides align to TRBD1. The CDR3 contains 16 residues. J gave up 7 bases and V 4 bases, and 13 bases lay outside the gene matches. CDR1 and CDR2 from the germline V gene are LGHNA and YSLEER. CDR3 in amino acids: CASSPGDRRGSNIQYF. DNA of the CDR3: TGCGCCAGCAGCCCAGGAGACCGCAGGGGGTCTAACATTCAGTACTTC.

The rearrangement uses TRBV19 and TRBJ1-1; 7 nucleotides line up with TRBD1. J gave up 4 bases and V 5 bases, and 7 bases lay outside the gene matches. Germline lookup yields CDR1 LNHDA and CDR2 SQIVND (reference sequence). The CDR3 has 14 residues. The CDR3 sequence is CASSHDRAGTEAFF. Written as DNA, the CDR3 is TGTGCCAGTAGTCACGACAGGGCCGGCACTGAAGCTTTCTTT.

The CDR3 coding sequence is TGTGCCAGCAGCCTCGCGGGTAACACTGAAGCTTTCTTT. Translated, it gives CASSLAGNTEAFF. V gene TRBV6-5 combines with J gene TRBJ1-1; D gene uncertain. This CDR3 has 13 residues. Per the germline V gene, CDR1 is MNHEY and CDR2 is SVGAGI. V was shortened by 6 bases and J by 2 bases, with 10 bases between the two germline ends.

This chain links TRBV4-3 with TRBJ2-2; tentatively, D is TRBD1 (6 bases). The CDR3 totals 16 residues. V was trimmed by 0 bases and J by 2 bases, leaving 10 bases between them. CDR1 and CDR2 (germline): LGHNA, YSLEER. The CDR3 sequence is CASSQDYRVNTGELFF. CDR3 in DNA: TGCGCCAGCAGCCAAGATTACAGGGTAAACACCGGGGAGCTGTTTTTT.

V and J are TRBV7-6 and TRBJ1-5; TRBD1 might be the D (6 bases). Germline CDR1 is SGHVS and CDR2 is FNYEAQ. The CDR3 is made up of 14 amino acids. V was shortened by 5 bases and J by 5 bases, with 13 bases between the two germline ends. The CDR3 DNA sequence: TGTGCCAGCAGCGAGGGGGGAAGCGATCAGCCCCAGCATTTT. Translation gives CASSEGGSDQPQHF.

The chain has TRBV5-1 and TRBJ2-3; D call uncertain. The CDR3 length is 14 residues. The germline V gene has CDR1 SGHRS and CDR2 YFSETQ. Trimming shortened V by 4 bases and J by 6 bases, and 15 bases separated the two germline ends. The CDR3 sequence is CASSPRTQRDTQYF. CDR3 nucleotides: TGCGCCAGCAGCCCGCGAACACAGAGGGATACGCAGTATTTT.

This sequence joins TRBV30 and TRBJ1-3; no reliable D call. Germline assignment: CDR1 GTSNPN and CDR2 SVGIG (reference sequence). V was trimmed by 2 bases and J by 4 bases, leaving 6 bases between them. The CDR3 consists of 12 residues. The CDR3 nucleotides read TGTGCCTGGAGTTTTGAGGGAAACACCATATATTTT. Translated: CAWSFEGNTIYF.

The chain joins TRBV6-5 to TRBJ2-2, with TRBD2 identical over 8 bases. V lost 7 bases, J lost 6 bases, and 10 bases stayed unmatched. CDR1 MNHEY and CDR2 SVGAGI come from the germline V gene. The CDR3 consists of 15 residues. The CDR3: CASNMGLVSPGELFF. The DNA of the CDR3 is TGTGCCAGCAACATGGGACTAGTGTCCCCCGGGGAGCTGTTTTTT.

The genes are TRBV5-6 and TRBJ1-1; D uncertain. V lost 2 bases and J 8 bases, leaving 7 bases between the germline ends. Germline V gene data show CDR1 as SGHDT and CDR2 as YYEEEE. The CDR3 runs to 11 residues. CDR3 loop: CASSFRQEAFF. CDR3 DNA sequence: TGTGCCAGCAGCTTCAGGCAAGAAGCTTTCTTT.

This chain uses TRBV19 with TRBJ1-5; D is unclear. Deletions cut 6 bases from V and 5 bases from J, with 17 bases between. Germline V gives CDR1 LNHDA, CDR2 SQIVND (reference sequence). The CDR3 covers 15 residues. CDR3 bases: TGTGCCAGTAGACGTCTAGGGTGGGCTTATCAGCCCCAGCATTTT. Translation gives CASRRLGWAYQPQHF.

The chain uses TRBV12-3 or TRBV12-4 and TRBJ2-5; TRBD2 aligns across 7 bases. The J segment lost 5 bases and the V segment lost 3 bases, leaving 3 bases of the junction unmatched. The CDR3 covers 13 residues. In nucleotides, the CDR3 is TGTGCCAGCAGTTTCAGGGAGGGGGAGACCCAGTACTTC. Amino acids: CASSFREGETQYF.

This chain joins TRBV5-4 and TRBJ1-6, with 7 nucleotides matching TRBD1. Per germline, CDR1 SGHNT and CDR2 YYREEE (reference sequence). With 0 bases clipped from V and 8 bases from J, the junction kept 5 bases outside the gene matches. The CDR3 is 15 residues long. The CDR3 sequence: CASSLVGQPYSPLHF. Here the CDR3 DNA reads TGTGCCAGCAGCTTGGTGGGACAGCCCTATTCACCCCTCCACTTT.

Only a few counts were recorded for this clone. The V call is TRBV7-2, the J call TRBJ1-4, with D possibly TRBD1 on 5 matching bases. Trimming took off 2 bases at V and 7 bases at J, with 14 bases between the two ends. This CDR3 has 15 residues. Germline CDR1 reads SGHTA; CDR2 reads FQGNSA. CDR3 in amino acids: CASSLRFGRGEKLFF. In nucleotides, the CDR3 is TGTGCCAGCAGCTTAAGGTTTGGAAGGGGTGAAAAACTGTTTTTT.